In this sample, the clone carrying this T cell receptor (beta chain) turned up a few times. Its matching antigen is unknown. This entry comes from a study of regulatory T cells in long-lasting Graves disease. For the study at large: Graves' patients who were just diagnosed had used antithyroid drugs for under 3 months.

Germline CDR1 reads SGDLS; CDR2 reads YYNGEE. This CDR3 is 19 amino acids long. J was trimmed by 5 bases and V by 4 bases; bases with no gene match: 17. General study findings and limits: Persistent-disease Graves' patients showed less TCR diversity than new cases. When disease was persistent, TRBV28, TRBJ1-2 and TRBJ2-5 were the favored segments. The study found persistent patients shared more public clonotypes (over 2,500) than new patients (over 850).

Time point: newly diagnosed GD, antithyroid drugs for less than 3 months. The authors made the TCR library using RNA they extracted from PBMCs. According to the study, TCR beta libraries were built with iRepertoire HTBI primers and CDR3-region Arm-PCR. TCRdb fed the multiplex PCR reads into MiXCR, producing one record per CDR3 protein. The sample contains over 300,000 distinct CDR3 sequences, roughly 16% of which appear only once. The chain links TRBV9 to TRBJ2-3, with 12 bases identical to TRBD2. The origin of this receptor is a female donor with Graves disease. The material sequenced was peripheral blood mononuclear cells (PBMCs), taken at new diagnosis, from a patient treated with antithyroid drugs. CDR3 amino acids: CASSPLLTRLAGEKDTQYF. Written as DNA, the CDR3 is TGTGCCAGCAGCCCACTCCTCACCCGACTAGCGGGGGAGAAAGATACGCAGTATTTT.